This passage covers 6 T cell receptor beta chains from one sample sequenced in a study of blood T cell repertoires in COVID-19. Profiling relied on immunoSEQ multiplex PCR, and the TCRdb table lists in-frame clones only, not all of them. The table shows 110,000 or so clones, with 85% to 90% occurring only once. Material: peripheral blood. The receptors were sampled from a woman in her forties or fifties with acute or convalescent COVID-19.

The V call is TRBV4-2, the J call TRBJ1-1; no clear D. The germline gives CDR1 LGHNA, CDR2 YNFKEQ. The CDR3 sequence is 13 residues long. The germline V and J ends were trimmed by 1 base and 3 bases, with 6 bases remaining between them. Here the CDR3 reads CASSQAKYTEAFF. The CDR3 bases are TGTGCCAGCAGCCAAGCTAAGTACACTGAAGCTTTCTTT.

In DNA, the CDR3 is TGCGCCAGCAGCCAAGGGCCCGACAATGAGCAGTTCTTC. This sequence encodes CASSQGPDNEQFF. V usage is TRBV4-1 and J usage is TRBJ2-1; D ambiguous. CDR1 MGHRA and CDR2 YSYEKL come from the germline V gene. The CDR3 totals 13 residues. Trimming shortened V by 1 base and J by 5 bases, and 6 bases separated the two germline ends.

The table lists this clone with a count of one. The chain uses TRBV28 and TRBJ2-3, with 11 bases aligning to TRBD2. The junction had 9 bases not matched to a gene; V was cut back by 10 bases and J by 0 bases. Germline V CDR1 and CDR2: MDHEN, SYDVKM. The CDR3 has 16 residues. This chain's CDR3 is CATESRLAGSTDTQYF. Written as DNA, the CDR3 is TGTGCCACCGAATCGCGACTAGCGGGAAGCACAGATACGCAGTATTTT.

The V and J genes are TRBV25-1 and TRBJ2-1; tentative D call: TRBD1 (6 bases). Trimming stripped 4 bases from V and 2 bases from J, with 12 bases between. Germline values: CDR1 MGHDK, CDR2 SYGVNS. This CDR3 is built from 15 residues. CDR3 sequence reads: CASSVQGAPYNEQFF. The CDR3, as DNA: TGTGCCAGCAGTGTACAGGGTGCGCCCTACAATGAGCAGTTCTTC.

The rearrangement uses TRBV3-1 (or the pseudogene TRBV3-2) and TRBJ1-1; D gene ambiguous. CDR3 length equals 17 residues. Per germline, CDR1 LGHDT and CDR2 YNNKEL (reference sequence). V was cut by 2 bases and J by 0 bases, with 16 bases left in between. The CDR3 protein is CASSQIVPASLNTEAFF. The CDR3 bases are TGTGCCAGCAGCCAAATCGTCCCCGCCAGTCTGAACACTGAAGCTTTCTTT.

The V and J genes are TRBV2 and TRBJ2-4; no reliable D call. CDR3 length equals 17 residues. The V end lost 4 bases, the J end lost 0 bases, and 16 bases lay between the germline ends. Germline V CDR1 and CDR2: SNHLY, FYNNEI. The CDR3 loop is CASSVETAVLAKNIQYF. As DNA, the CDR3 is TGTGCCAGCAGTGTGGAAACCGCGGTGCTAGCCAAAAACATTCAGTACTTC. The full variable domain, its missing parts supplied by reference TRBV2 and TRBJ2-4, is EPEVTQTPSHQVTQMGQEVILRCVPISNHLYFYWYRQILGQKVEFLVSFYNNEISEKSEIFDDQFSVERPDGSNFTLKIRSTKLEDSAMYFCASSVETAVLAKNIQYFGAGTRLSVL.